This TCR beta chain comes out of a study of T-cell reconstitution after alpha-beta-depleted transplantation in children (dated by TCRdb to 2016 to 2018). As for the study more broadly: Using TCR repertoire profiling, the study quantitatively followed how T-cell immune reconstitution unfolded in children after TCRalphabeta/CD19-depleted allogeneic hematopoietic cell transplantation.

In the case of this clonotype: What this receptor recognizes is not known. No base quality information exists; no much larger clone differs at one position.

The paper as a whole reports these results and caveats: Hyperexpanded clone frequencies declined over subsequent months; after one year, T-cell counts and TCRbeta diversity were mostly attributed to newly produced T cells. In some patients, high TCRbeta diversity at day 60 was attributed to recipient T cells and intrathymic progenitors that had survived conditioning. About two months after transplant, the apparently early recovery of alphabetaT-cell counts reportedly depended on just several hundred clones that had expanded rapidly and came from non-depleted graft cells.

The germline V gene yields SGHRS for CDR1 and YFSETQ for CDR2. The CDR3 starts with the cysteine, ends with the phenylalanine, and has 15 residues. The retained sequence is limited to the CDR3, 45 bases, with the frame set at the first base. Here V drops 1 base and J drops 3 bases, and the junction holds 3 bases not matched to any gene. The library came from PCR. The sample was run on an Illumina HiSeq 2500. TCR library preparation used molecular barcoding, with unique molecular identifiers applied to normalize quantification of the TCRbeta repertoire. The public reads were quality trimmed at Q25 with fastp and then assembled into clones with MiXCR by TCRdb, keeping productive beta chains. Entries are consolidated by CDR3 protein sequence, retaining the most common genes and DNA. The sample records a few hundred thousand distinct CDR3 sequences, around 20% of which are singletons. In total, the top ten clones hold approximately 11% of the sample.

Read against the paper, the sample's treatment or condition label means: allogeneic hematopoietic cell transplantation with graft depleted of TCRalphabeta T cells and CD19 B cells. TCRalphabeta/CD19-depleted allogeneic hematopoietic cell grafts were given to the transplant recipients, all of whom were children. The sequence was obtained from a male patient aged 5 to 17 who had a stem cell transplant for acute lymphoblastic leukemia, so the T cells may come from the graft donor. Here the sequenced sample was PBMCs, mostly from graft donor cells, taken 180 days after TCRalphabeta/CD19-depleted stem cell transplant. The chain was built from TRBV5-1 and TRBJ2-3, with TRBD2 identical over 9 junction bases. The encoded CDR3 is CASSLTSGFTDTQYF. The nucleotide sequence reads TGCGCCAGCAGCTTGACTAGCGGGTTTACAGATACGCAGTATTTT.